This TCR beta chain was sequenced during a study of blood T cell repertoires in COVID-19. Study context: From the United States, Italy and Spain came samples of acute and convalescent COVID-19.

In the source study's methods: How many nucleated cells were present was estimated from reference gene primer amplification. TCRdb's copy holds only in-frame clones and misses some; the assay was immunoSEQ multiplex PCR. V, J and clone size were drawn from that table, and D and trimming were deduced from the DNA. The sample shows approximately 300,000 clones, more than 80% of them seen only once. Germline CDR1 is SQVTM and CDR2 is ANQGSEA. The CDR3 covers 13 residues. V lost 0 bases to trimming and J lost 10 bases, with 13 bases between them. The chain has TRBV29-1 and TRBJ2-1; D is uncertain. The sequence came from a man between 18 and 29 years old who had recovered from COVID-19. Material: peripheral blood. The CDR3 region is CSVEDLRSKEQFF. CDR3 coding DNA: TGCAGCGTTGAAGATCTTAGGAGCAAGGAGCAGTTCTTC.